Listed below are T cell receptor beta chains from one sample, sequenced in a study of blood T cell repertoires in COVID-19. Assay used: immunoSEQ multiplex PCR; TCRdb lists only in-frame clones, some missing. Here the sample spans 470,000 or so clones, nearly 90% being singletons. Sequenced sample: PBMCs or T cells enriched from blood (not recorded which). These receptors were taken from a woman aged 18-29 years with acute COVID-19. The CDR3 runs from the conserved cysteine through the conserved F or W. A D gene is named only where the DNA matches it firmly. The size field is filled for only some rows; it gives once, few, many or a size class.

V gene	clone size	J gene	D gene	CDR3 protein	CDR3 DNA
TRBV27	-	TRBJ2-5	-	CASGAPYLTETQYF	TGTGCCAGCGGGGCCCCATATCTCACAGAGACCCAGTACTTC
TRBV29-1	few	TRBJ1-3	-	CSVSARGRAGNTIYF	TGCAGCGTATCAGCTCGGGGGAGAGCTGGAAACACCATATATTTT
TRBV19	-	TRBJ1-1	-	CASSRGRNTEAFF	TGTGCCAGTAGTAGGGGCAGGAACACTGAAGCTTTCTTT
TRBV2	-	TRBJ2-3	-	CASGGGPRGTDTQYF	TGTGCCAGCGGTGGAGGCCCGAGAGGCACAGATACGCAGTATTTT
TRBV12-1	few	TRBJ1-2	-	CASSPLRGNNYGYTF	TGTGCCAGCAGCCCTCTCAGGGGGAATAACTATGGCTACACCTTC
TRBV28	-	TRBJ2-7	TRBD2	CASRLAGEYEQYF	TGTGCCAGCCGCCTAGCGGGAGAGTACGAGCAGTACTTC
TRBV6-5	-	TRBJ1-2	TRBD1	CASSTGGYYGYTF	TGTGCCAGCAGTACAGGGGGCTACTATGGCTACACCTTC
TRBV6-2/TRBV6-3	-	TRBJ1-2	-	CASSLGQNYGYTF	TGTGCCAGCAGCCTAGGACAGAACTATGGCTACACCTTC
TRBV6-5	-	TRBJ2-7	-	CASRVGPHSYEQYF	TGTGCCAGCAGGGTGGGCCCCCATTCCTACGAGCAGTACTTC
TRBV10-3	-	TRBJ1-4	-	CAISESGSEKLFF	TGTGCCATCAGTGAGTCAGGGAGTGAAAAACTGTTTTTT
TRBV24-1	-	TRBJ2-3	TRBD1	CATSDPNRGGTQYF	TGTGCCACCAGTGATCCGAACAGGGGCGGCACGCAGTATTTT
TRBV27	-	TRBJ2-7	-	CASSLGRFDYEQYF	TGTGCCAGCAGTTTAGGCAGATTTGATTACGAGCAGTACTTC
TRBV7-9	few	TRBJ2-2	-	CASRFSGNTGELFF	TGTGCCAGCAGATTTAGCGGAAACACCGGGGAGCTGTTTTTT
TRBV7-9	-	TRBJ1-2	-	CASKEGTGYGYTF	TGTGCCAGCAAGGAGGGTACTGGGTATGGCTACACCTTC
TRBV11-2	-	TRBJ2-7	TRBD2	CASSETSGSYEQYF	TGTGCCAGCAGCGAGACTAGCGGGTCCTACGAGCAGTACTTC
TRBV18	-	TRBJ1-4	-	CASSPTATNEKLFF	TGTGCCAGCTCACCGACAGCAACTAATGAAAAACTGTTTTTT
TRBV27	few	TRBJ2-7	-	CASRSRSSPYEQYF	TGTGCCAGCCGAAGTAGGAGTTCTCCCTACGAGCAGTACTTC
TRBV10-3	-	TRBJ1-2	-	CAISDRADYGYTF	TGTGCCATCAGTGACAGGGCGGACTATGGCTACACCTTC
TRBV7-6	-	TRBJ1-3	TRBD1	CASSRSRGHSGNTIYF	TGTGCCAGCAGCCGAAGCAGGGGGCACTCTGGAAACACCATATATTTT
TRBV2	-	TRBJ1-1	TRBD1	CASSVAGQGAAFF	TGTGCCAGCAGTGTGGCGGGACAGGGGGCAGCTTTCTTT
TRBV5-8	-	TRBJ1-5	-	CASSPGTRYSNQPQHF	TGTGCCAGCAGCCCCGGGACAAGATATAGCAATCAGCCCCAGCATTTT
TRBV18	-	TRBJ1-6	TRBD1	CASSPFGQDLYNSPLHF	TGTGCCAGCTCACCTTTCGGACAGGACCTCTATAATTCACCCCTCCACTTT
TRBV6-4	-	TRBJ1-5	-	CASSDPTGQGIYQPQHF	TGTGCCAGCAGTGACCCCACGGGGCAGGGGATTTATCAGCCCCAGCATTTT
TRBV4-3	-	TRBJ1-6	TRBD1	CASSQSGTGGLSPLHF	TGCGCCAGCAGCCAATCCGGGACAGGGGGCCTATCACCCCTCCACTTT
TRBV29-1	few	TRBJ1-1	-	CSVGVGMNTEAFF	TGCAGCGTTGGGGTCGGGATGAACACTGAAGCTTTCTTT
TRBV18	-	TRBJ2-7	TRBD2	CASSGGEGPYEQYF	TGTGCCAGCTCAGGGGGGGAGGGCCCCTACGAGCAGTACTTC